The 19 T cell receptor beta chains given below trace back to one sample, sequenced in a study of blood T cell repertoires in COVID-19. The repertoire was sequenced with immunoSEQ multiplex PCR; TCRdb's copy has only in-frame clones and lacks some. The table has about 250,000 clones, 88% seen once; the top ten hold 0.9% to 1%. Sequenced sample: peripheral blood. Every receptor here comes from a woman aged 40 to 49 who had recovered from COVID-19.

This clone was picked up one time. The chain combines TRBV9 with TRBJ2-5; maybe TRBD2 (5 bases). The CDR3 consists of 13 residues. V lost 1 base and J 4 bases, leaving 8 bases between the germline ends. Germline loops: CDR1 SGDLS, CDR2 YYNGEE. The CDR3 sequence is CASSVLAGETQYF. DNA of the CDR3: TGTGCCAGCAGCGTACTGGCGGGAGAGACCCAGTACTTC.

The chain joins TRBV4-2 to TRBJ2-1; D might be TRBD1 (7 bases). Germline V lookup: CDR1 LGHNA, CDR2 YNFKEQ. The ends were cut back, 1 base at V and 4 bases at J, with 14 bases in the middle. The length of the CDR3 is 16 residues. The CDR3: CASSQGPRGEYNEQFF. CDR3 DNA sequence: TGTGCCAGCAGCCAAGGCCCCAGGGGGGAATACAATGAGCAGTTCTTC.

The rearrangement links TRBV2 to TRBJ1-1; perhaps TRBD1 as D (5 bases). The CDR3 sequence is 12 residues long. Germline lookup yields CDR1 SNHLY and CDR2 FYNNEI. V shed 7 bases and J shed 11 bases, with 17 bases lying between them. The CDR3 DNA reads TGTGCCAGCACCTCGGGCTTGGGGGGGGCTTTCTTT. Protein sequence: CASTSGLGGAFF.

This clone was recorded once. This chain links TRBV15 with TRBJ1-6; possible D gene TRBD1, 5 bases. The CDR3 runs to 17 residues. Germline V CDR1 and CDR2: LNHNV, YYDKDF (reference sequence). V lost 1 base and J lost 2, with 12 bases in between. CDR3 sequence: CATSRAGGEPYNSPLHF. The CDR3, as DNA: TGTGCCACCAGCAGAGCGGGAGGGGAACCCTATAATTCACCCCTCCACTTT.

J is TRBJ1-2 and V is TRBV7-2; 7 nucleotides match TRBD1. J was trimmed by 4 bases and V by 5 bases; bases with no gene match: 4. This CDR3 has 13 residues. Germline CDR1 and CDR2: SGHTA and FQGNSA. The CDR3 loop is CASSPQGGYGYTF. The DNA of the CDR3 is TGTGCCAGCAGCCCGCAGGGGGGCTATGGCTACACCTTC.

The chain links TRBV27 to TRBJ1-2; D gene uncertain. The V gene lost 6 bases and the J gene lost 6 bases, with 8 bases spanning the gap. The CDR3 is 11 residues long. The germline CDR1 and CDR2 sequences are MNHEY and SMNVEV (reference sequence). The CDR3 protein is CASRSGDGYTF. CDR3 coding DNA: TGTGCCAGCAGGTCCGGGGATGGCTACACCTTC.

The V and J genes are TRBV13 and TRBJ2-3, with D perhaps TRBD2 (5 bases). Trimming shortened V by 5 bases and J by 3 bases, and 15 bases separated the two germline ends. The CDR3 is made up of 15 amino acids. Per the germline V gene, CDR1 is PRHDT and CDR2 is FYEKMQ (reference sequence). CDR3 protein: CASSPTLGGTDTQYF. The DNA of the CDR3 is TGTGCCAGCAGCCCGACGCTAGGCGGGACAGATACGCAGTATTTT.

The chain combines TRBV3-1 (or the pseudogene TRBV3-2) with TRBJ2-3; 11 nucleotides line up with TRBD2. This CDR3 has 14 residues. Germline V lookup: CDR1 LGHDT, CDR2 YNNKEL (reference sequence). V was pared by 10 bases and J by 6 bases, with 9 bases of the junction left unmatched. The CDR3 nucleotides are TGTGCCACCCGCAATAGCGGGAGGGCCGATACGCAGTATTTT. Translating it yields CATRNSGRADTQYF.

This clone was seen just once. The rearrangement joins TRBV9 to TRBJ2-1; D is unresolved. The V end lost 0 bases, the J end lost 0 bases, and 4 bases lay between the germline ends. Germline CDR1 and CDR2: SGDLS and YYNGEE. CDR3 length: 14 residues. CDR3 in amino acids: CASSVGSSYNEQFF. The CDR3 DNA follows: TGTGCCAGCAGCGTAGGGAGCTCCTACAATGAGCAGTTCTTC. The full variable domain, rest sourced from reference TRBV9 and TRBJ2-1, is DSGVTQTPKHLITATGQRVTLRCSPRSGDLSVYWYQQSLDQGLQFLIQYYNGEERAKGNILERFSAQQFPDLHSELNLSSLELGDSALYFCASSVGSSYNEQFFGPGTRLTVL.

The chain has TRBV6-2 or TRBV6-3 and TRBJ1-2; D is ambiguous. Germline V CDR1 and CDR2: MNHEY, SVGEGT. The V end lost 5 bases, the J end lost 8 bases, and 9 bases lay between the germline ends. This CDR3 is built from 11 residues. The CDR3 is CASSPSFGYTF. For the CDR3, the DNA is TGTGCCAGCAGTCCCTCCTTCGGCTACACCTTC.

The chain employs TRBV19 and TRBJ2-5, with a possible D match to TRBD2 (6 bases). The CDR3 runs to 13 residues. Looked up from germline, CDR1 is LNHDA and CDR2 is SQIVND (reference sequence). Trimming took 6 bases from V and 7 from J, leaving 15 bases between them. CDR3 loop: CASRVPGEATQYF. CDR3 DNA sequence: TGTGCCAGTAGGGTCCCGGGGGAGGCGACCCAGTACTTC.

The genes are TRBV13 and TRBJ2-7; D is possibly TRBD2 (5 bases). The V gene lost 1 base and the J gene lost 6 bases, with 10 bases spanning the gap. Germline CDR1 PRHDT, CDR2 FYEKMQ (reference sequence). The CDR3 length is 13 residues. In DNA, the CDR3 is TGTGCCAGCAGCTTAGTTCGGGCGGGCGAGCAGTACTTC. It is translated as CASSLVRAGEQYF.

The gene calls are TRBV30 and TRBJ2-1; 10 bases match TRBD2. Germline assignment: CDR1 GTSNPN and CDR2 SVGIG (reference sequence). This CDR3 spans 16 amino acids. Losses at the gene ends were 0 bases for V and 7 bases for J; bases not matched to a gene: 9. The CDR3 DNA sequence: TGTGCCTGGAGTGTGGGCCCTAGCGGGAGTGGTAATGAGCAGTTCTTC. It codes for CAWSVGPSGSGNEQFF. The full variable domain, with the rest looked up from reference TRBV30 and TRBJ2-1, is SQTIHQWPATLVQPVGSPLSLECTVEGTSNPNLYWYRQAAGRGLQLLFYSVGIGQISSEVPQNLSASRPQDRQFILSSKKLLLSDSGFYLCAWSVGPSGSGNEQFFGPGTRLTVL.

This clone came up once. This chain connects TRBV6-1 to TRBJ1-2, with D uncertain. Deletions cut 0 bases from V and 4 bases from J, with 6 bases between. CDR3 size: 13 residues. CDR1 is MNHNS and CDR2 is SASEGT in the germline V gene. Here the CDR3 reads CASSEAAGYGYTF. For the CDR3, the DNA is TGTGCCAGCAGTGAAGCGGCAGGCTATGGCTACACCTTC.

This rearrangement joins TRBV19 to TRBJ2-1; TRBD1 agrees at 7 bases. This CDR3 region has 14 residues. The V gene end was trimmed by 6 bases and the J gene end by 2 bases; junction bases not matched to a gene: 4. Germline values: CDR1 LNHDA, CDR2 SQIVND (reference sequence). CDR3 nucleotides: TGTGCCAGTAGCAGGGGACAGACCTACAATGAGCAGTTCTTC. It yields the protein CASSRGQTYNEQFF.

The chain joins TRBV19 to TRBJ2-1; D gene unclear. Germline loops: CDR1 LNHDA, CDR2 SQIVND (reference sequence). The CDR3 has 15 amino acids. Trimming took off 5 bases at V and 0 bases at J, with 11 bases between the two ends. The DNA for the CDR3 is TGTGCCAGTAGTCCCCGGTCACTCTCCTACAATGAGCAGTTCTTC. Translated, it gives CASSPRSLSYNEQFF.

This chain connects TRBV6-5 to TRBJ2-1; TRBD2 matches at 12 bases. The CDR3 is made up of 15 amino acids. Germline CDR1 reads MNHEY; CDR2 reads SVGAGI. Trimming took 1 base from V and 9 from J; bases not matched to a gene: 4. CDR3 sequence: CASSYLASGRGEQFF. The CDR3 DNA is TGTGCCAGCAGTTACTTGGCTAGCGGGAGGGGTGAGCAGTTCTTC.

This clone was recorded only once. The V and J genes are TRBV15 and TRBJ1-6, with 7 bases that match TRBD1. Losses at the gene ends were 1 base for V and 7 bases for J; bases not matched to a gene: 10. There are 17 residues in the CDR3. Germline lookup yields CDR1 LNHNV and CDR2 YYDKDF (reference sequence). The CDR3 nucleotides are TGTGCCACCAGCAGAGGGGGGCAGGGGGGCCCAAATTCACCCCTCCACTTT. Its translation is CATSRGGQGGPNSPLHF.

This clone occurred a few times. This chain connects TRBV24-1 to TRBJ2-1, with 8 bases aligning to TRBD2. The junction had 11 bases not matched to a gene; V was cut back by 4 bases and J by 4 bases. The CDR3 runs 17 residues. Germline V lookup: CDR1 KGHDR, CDR2 SFDVKD. The CDR3 bases are TGTGCCACCAGTGACCGGACCGGGAGGGGAGAGTACAATGAGCAGTTCTTC. It yields the protein CATSDRTGRGEYNEQFF.